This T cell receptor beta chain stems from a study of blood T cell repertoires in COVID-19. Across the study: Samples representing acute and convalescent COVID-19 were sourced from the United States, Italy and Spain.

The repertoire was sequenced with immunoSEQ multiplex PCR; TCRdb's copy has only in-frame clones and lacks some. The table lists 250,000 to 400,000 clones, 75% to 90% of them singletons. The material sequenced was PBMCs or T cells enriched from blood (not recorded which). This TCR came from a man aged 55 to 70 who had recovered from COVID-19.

The CDR3 nucleotides are TGTGCCAGCAGGACAGCTAATCAGCCCCAGCATTTT. Translated, it gives CASRTANQPQHF. The rearrangement uses TRBV6-5 and TRBJ1-5; tentative D call: TRBD1 (5 bases). The CDR3 consists of 12 residues. The germline gives CDR1 MNHEY, CDR2 SVGAGI. V was clipped by 6 bases and J by 4 bases, with 7 bases between them.